This T cell receptor beta chain was obtained from a study of control samples from healthy donors and cancer patients. Germline-derived CDR1 and CDR2 are GTSNPN and SVGIG (reference sequence). There are 14 residues in the CDR3. The V end lost 2 bases, the J end lost 7 bases, and 16 bases lay between the germline ends. Data came from immunoSEQ multiplex PCR; TCRdb stores just in-frame clones and leaves some out. The sample lists about 83,000 clones, 75% to 95% occurring once. The V call is TRBV30, the J call TRBJ2-3, with D tentatively TRBD2 (5 bases). The sample comprised blood. The sequence was obtained from a man aged 25 to 45 in good health. CDR3 nucleotides: TGTGCCTGGAGTACGGACTCGCTCAGACATACGCAGTATTTT. Protein: CAWSTDSLRHTQYF.